Below, 15 T cell receptor beta chains from the same sample are listed, as sequenced in a study of shared clonotypes between healthy human individuals. Naive CD8 cells lacked CD45RO and underwent positive selection for CCR7, leaving out terminally differentiated effector memory CD45RA+ cells. Measured with immunoSEQ multiplex PCR; TCRdb has only the in-frame clones, and not every one. This sample carries roughly 2.1 million clones, 85% to 95% of them seen once, and the ten largest clones take about 1.5%. The sequenced sample consisted of naive CD8+ T cells from PBMCs. The receptors derive from a man aged 18 to 30 in good health. Some clones in this sample may be carry-over from other donors' samples.

The chain joins TRBV14 to TRBJ2-1; the match to TRBD1 covers 7 bases. Germline CDR1 and CDR2: SGHDN and FVKESK. Germline trimming cut 3 bases from V and 1 base from J; bases unmatched to any gene: 3. CDR3 size: 15 residues. The CDR3 here is CASSHDRVSYNEQFF. The CDR3, as DNA: TGTGCCAGCAGCCATGACAGGGTGTCCTACAATGAGCAGTTCTTC.

This clone has just one count. The V gene is TRBV7-9, the J gene TRBJ2-2; 13 bases match TRBD2. Germline lookup yields CDR1 SEHNR and CDR2 FQNEAQ (reference sequence). The CDR3 length is 19 residues. With 1 base clipped from V and 7 bases from J, the junction kept 12 bases outside the gene matches. CDR3 nucleotides: TGTGCCAGCAGCTTAGATTCCATAGGACTAGCGGGAGTCCACGGGGAGCTGTTTTTT. Protein product: CASSLDSIGLAGVHGELFF.

The chain has TRBV7-2 and TRBJ2-7; 12 positions match TRBD2. Looked up from germline, CDR1 is SGHTA and CDR2 is FQGNSA. CDR3 length equals 16 residues. V trimming: 5 bases; J trimming: 13 bases; junction bases outside the gene matches: 18. The chain's CDR3 is CASSPLAASGRAGIYF. CDR3 sequence (DNA): TGTGCCAGCAGCCCCCTCGCGGCTAGCGGGAGGGCGGGGATTTACTTC.

The chain couples TRBV10-2 to TRBJ2-7, with D uncertain. The CDR3 is made up of 12 amino acids. Trimming removed 9 bases from V and 3 bases from J, with 12 bases in between. The germline CDR1 and CDR2 sequences are WSHSY and SAAADI. The CDR3 coding sequence is TGCGCCAGTTGGTCCGAGGACTACGAGCAGTACTTC. It codes for CASWSEDYEQYF.

This rearrangement joins TRBV2 to TRBJ2-7, with 7 bases matching TRBD1. Trimming at V came to 7 bases and at J to 5 bases, leaving 8 bases not matched to a gene. The CDR3 is 13 residues long. In germline, CDR1 is SNHLY, CDR2 FYNNEI. The CDR3 nucleotides read TGTGCCAGCACTCCACGAACAGGGGACGAGCAGTACTTC. It codes for CASTPRTGDEQYF.

The V gene is TRBV4-2, the J gene TRBJ2-1; TRBD2 is a possible D gene (6 bases). V lost 0 bases to trimming and J lost 1 base, with 10 bases between them. CDR1 is LGHNA, CDR2 YNFKEQ, per germline. This CDR3 has 16 residues. Written as DNA, the CDR3 is TGTGCCAGCAGCCAAGATCTGGACTATTCCTACAATGAGCAGTTCTTC. Translated, it gives CASSQDLDYSYNEQFF.

This chain links TRBV27 with TRBJ2-3, with 11 bases that match TRBD2. Germline lookup yields CDR1 MNHEY and CDR2 SMNVEV (reference sequence). V lost 6 bases and J lost 3; bases outside the gene matches: 5. The CDR3 length is 15 residues. The CDR3 loop reads CASSPTSGVTDTQYF. The CDR3 region has the DNA TGTGCCAGCAGCCCGACTAGCGGGGTAACAGATACGCAGTATTTT.

Details on this clone: The identical CDR3 is also encoded by other nucleotide sequences in the sample. For the CDR3, the DNA is TGTGCCAGCAGTCGAAATCAGCCCCAGCATTTT. It codes for CASSRNQPQHF. The gene calls are TRBV28 and TRBJ1-5, with D unresolved. Trimming stripped 5 bases from V and 4 bases from J, with 3 bases between. Germline V CDR1 and CDR2: MDHEN, SYDVKM. The CDR3 consists of 11 residues.

The chain carries TRBV29-1 and TRBJ2-3; maybe TRBD1 (5 bases). Between the trimmed V and J ends, which lost 3 bases and 4 bases, there was a span of 14 bases. This CDR3 is 14 amino acids long. The V gene's germline CDR1 is SQVTM and CDR2 ANQGSEA. The CDR3 loop reads CSVDPGQGADTQYF. The CDR3 bases are TGCAGCGTTGATCCGGGCCAGGGCGCAGATACGCAGTATTTT.

The chain carries TRBV15 and TRBJ1-1, with 8 bases aligning to TRBD1. Unmatched junction bases numbered 5, after V lost 4 bases and J lost 4 bases. CDR1 and CDR2 (germline): LNHNV, YYDKDF (reference sequence). The CDR3 sequence is 14 residues long. CDR3 sequence (DNA): TGTGCCACCAGCACCTGGACAGGGAGCACTGAAGCTTTCTTT. It is translated as CATSTWTGSTEAFF.

The chain joins TRBV28 to TRBJ2-2; D might be TRBD2 (5 bases). Between the trimmed V and J ends, which lost 3 bases and 0 bases, there was a span of 8 bases. The CDR3 is 15 amino acids. Germline CDR1 is MDHEN and CDR2 is SYDVKM. The CDR3 DNA reads as TGTGCCAGCAGTTTGGAGGCCCCGAACACCGGGGAGCTGTTTTTT. This encodes CASSLEAPNTGELFF.

For this clone: The sample contains more than one DNA sequence encoding this CDR3. The chain carries TRBV9 and TRBJ1-1, with a tentative D call TRBD1 (6 bases). Germline CDR1 reads SGDLS; CDR2 reads YYNGEE. The CDR3 is 14 amino acids. V was cut by 2 bases and J by 6 bases, with 14 bases left in between. In DNA form, the CDR3 reads TGTGCCAGCAGCGTCAGGGGAACGGGCGCTGAAGCTTTCTTT. Protein: CASSVRGTGAEAFF. Drawing the rest from reference TRBV9 and TRBJ1-1, the complete variable domain is DSGVTQTPKHLITATGQRVTLRCSPRSGDLSVYWYQQSLDQGLQFLIQYYNGEERAKGNILERFSAQQFPDLHSELNLSSLELGDSALYFCASSVRGTGAEAFFGQGTRLTVV.

The rearrangement links TRBV28 to TRBJ2-1; no clear D. The V end lost 3 bases, the J end lost 3 bases, and 3 bases lay between the germline ends. The CDR3 is 12 residues long. The germline V gene has CDR1 MDHEN and CDR2 SYDVKM. CDR3 coding DNA: TGTGCCAGCAGTTTCGACTACAATGAGCAGTTCTTC. Translated, it gives CASSFDYNEQFF.

About this clone: The sample has other DNA sequences that encode this CDR3 too. CDR3: CASSIGQLNTEAFF. The CDR3 nucleotides are TGTGCCAGTAGTATAGGACAGTTGAACACTGAAGCTTTCTTT. V usage is TRBV19 and J usage is TRBJ1-1; D possibly corresponds to TRBD1 (5 bases). The CDR3 runs to 14 residues. Trimming pared 1 base from V and 0 bases from J, leaving 6 bases between. Per germline, CDR1 LNHDA and CDR2 SQIVND (reference sequence).

The chain employs TRBV19 and TRBJ1-2; D not resolved. This CDR3 comprises 15 residues. The ends were cut back, 3 bases at V and 1 base at J, with 12 bases in the middle. Per germline, CDR1 LNHDA and CDR2 SQIVND (reference sequence). The CDR3 nucleotides are TGTGCCAGTAGTATTATGGGGAGTAGTAACTATGGCTACACCTTC. Its protein is CASSIMGSSNYGYTF.